This T cell receptor beta chain comes out of a study of untreated major depressive disorder. Data came from immunoSEQ multiplex PCR; TCRdb stores just in-frame clones and leaves some out. The data hold about 21,000 clones, with roughly 91% observed a single time. Trimming removed 5 bases at V and 4 bases at J, with 6 bases between. CDR1 is MDHEN and CDR2 is SYDVKM in the germline V gene. This CDR3 has 12 residues. This receptor was taken from a woman between 40 and 55 years old in good health. Sequencing was performed on CD4+ T cells from PBMCs. The rearrangement uses TRBV28 and TRBJ1-5; D remains ambiguous. Here the CDR3 DNA reads TGTGCCAGCAGTCGGGGTAATCAGCCCCAGCATTTT. It translates to CASSRGNQPQHF. Together with reference TRBV28 and TRBJ1-5, the CDR3 gives the full variable domain: DVKVTQSSRYLVKRTGEKVFLECVQDMDHENMFWYRQDPGLGLRLIYFSYDVKMKEKGDIPEGYSVSREKKERFSLILESASTNQTSMYLCASSRGNQPQHFGDGTRLSIL.